These 17 T cell receptor beta chains were all obtained from the same sample, sequenced in a study of cytomegalovirus exposure and HLA in healthy donors. Here immunoSEQ multiplex PCR was the method, and the copy in TCRdb shows in-frame clones only, minus some. The table shows 70,000 to 80,000 clones, with roughly 94% occurring only once. Material: PBMCs. The source is a woman aged 18 to 35 in good health and CMV-seronegative.

The chain has TRBV19 and TRBJ1-2; 10 bases match TRBD1. Germline CDR1 is LNHDA and CDR2 is SQIVND (reference sequence). This CDR3 contains 17 residues. Trimming removed 5 bases from V and 1 base from J; junction bases left unmatched: 10. The CDR3 here is CASSPPGQGTVNYGYTF. The CDR3 DNA reads as TGTGCCAGTAGTCCCCCGGGACAGGGGACCGTTAACTATGGCTACACCTTC. The whole variable domain, remainder taken from reference TRBV19 and TRBJ1-2, is DGGITQSPKYLFRKEGQNVTLSCEQNLNHDAMYWYRQDPGQGLRLIYYSQIVNDFQKGDIAEGYSVSREKKESFPLTVTSAQKNPTAFYLCASSPPGQGTVNYGYTFGSGTRLTVV.

This chain uses TRBV5-1 with TRBJ1-4; 7 bases fit TRBD1. There are 14 residues in the CDR3. Germline loops: CDR1 SGHRS, CDR2 YFSETQ. V lost 6 bases, J lost 5 bases, and 7 bases stayed unmatched. This CDR3 is CASTPGTVNEKLFF. CDR3 DNA sequence: TGCGCCAGCACCCCCGGGACAGTCAATGAAAAACTGTTTTTT.

CDR3 nucleotides: TGTGCCAGCAGCCTCACGCGGGAGTCCTATGGCTACACCTTC. Its translation: CASSLTRESYGYTF. This rearrangement joins TRBV7-2 to TRBJ1-2, with unresolved D. V was shortened by 5 bases and J by 4 bases, with 14 bases between the two germline ends. CDR1 and CDR2 from the germline V gene are SGHTA and FQGNSA. This CDR3 is 14 amino acids long.

The chain couples TRBV10-3 to TRBJ2-7; TRBD2 matches 10 bases. Germline trimming cut 4 bases from V and 4 bases from J; bases unmatched to any gene: 10. Germline CDR1 and CDR2: ENHRY and SYGVKD. The CDR3 is made up of 16 amino acids. Here the CDR3 DNA reads TGTGCCATCAGTGTGTCTAGCGGGGGCCCTATATACGAGCAGTACTTC. It translates to CAISVSSGGPIYEQYF.

The chain uses TRBV4-3 and TRBJ2-5; no clear D gene. The CDR3 runs 15 residues. Germline lookup yields CDR1 LGHNA and CDR2 YSLEER. Deletions cut 3 bases from V and 4 bases from J, with 15 bases between. The CDR3 here is CASSHATGSSETQYF. CDR3 DNA sequence: TGCGCCAGCAGCCACGCGACGGGTAGTTCAGAGACCCAGTACTTC.

This chain joins TRBV27 and TRBJ1-3; D possibly corresponds to TRBD1 (5 bases). With 5 bases removed from V and 3 bases from J, the gap between germline ends came to 14 bases. The CDR3 is made up of 15 amino acids. Germline V lookup: CDR1 MNHEY, CDR2 SMNVEV (reference sequence). For the CDR3, the DNA is TGTGCCAGCAGTCTCCTGGGGGGATTTGGAAACACCATATATTTT. Its protein product is CASSLLGGFGNTIYF.

The J gene is TRBJ1-1, the V gene TRBV27; D not resolved. The CDR3 spans 14 residues. V lost 2 bases and J lost 3, with 10 bases in between. Germline loops: CDR1 MNHEY, CDR2 SMNVEV (reference sequence). The DNA of the CDR3 is TGTGCCAGCAGTTTAGAAACGGGGTACACTGAAGCTTTCTTT. This gives the protein CASSLETGYTEAFF.

The chain has TRBV18 and TRBJ1-1; D might be TRBD1 (6 bases). Germline V gives CDR1 KGHSH, CDR2 LQKENI. This CDR3 contains 14 residues. Trimming removed 3 bases at V and 7 bases at J, with 15 bases between. The DNA of the CDR3 is TGTGCCAGCTCACCGGACACAGGGTGGATTGAAGCTTTCTTT. Its translation is CASSPDTGWIEAFF.

J is TRBJ1-1 and V is TRBV25-1, with TRBD1 as a possible D gene (5 bases). Between the trimmed V and J ends, which lost 2 bases and 1 base, there was a span of 11 bases. CDR3 size: 15 residues. Germline loops: CDR1 MGHDK, CDR2 SYGVNS. CDR3 sequence (DNA): TGTGCCAGCAGTGAACCAGGGTTGGGGAACACTGAAGCTTTCTTT. Translated: CASSEPGLGNTEAFF.

The rearrangement joins TRBV30 to TRBJ2-6; weak D call: TRBD1 (6 bases). Looked up from germline, CDR1 is GTSNPN and CDR2 is SVGIG (reference sequence). The CDR3 length is 20 residues. V lost 2 bases, J lost 0 bases, and 23 bases lay in between. CDR3 DNA: TGTGCCTGGAGTCCGGGCCCCTTGCAGGGGATTCCCTCTGGGGCCAACGTCCTGACTTTC. Its protein product is CAWSPGPLQGIPSGANVLTF.

The chain links TRBV5-1 to TRBJ2-7; TRBD1 might be the D (6 bases). Germline CDR1 reads SGHRS; CDR2 reads YFSETQ. Trimming stripped 2 bases from V and 4 bases from J, with 13 bases between. The CDR3 consists of 14 residues. CDR3 in DNA: TGCGCCAGCAGCTTAGTTGGACAGAAATACGAGCAGTACTTC. Translation gives CASSLVGQKYEQYF.

The rearrangement links TRBV7-8 to TRBJ1-5; TRBD1 might be the D (6 bases). With 5 bases removed from V and 1 base from J, the gap between germline ends came to 9 bases. The length of the CDR3 is 14 residues. Germline lookup yields CDR1 SGHVS and CDR2 FQNEAQ. The CDR3 spells CASSPDSSNQPQHF. The CDR3 DNA reads as TGTGCCAGCAGCCCGGACAGCAGCAATCAGCCCCAGCATTTT.

The chain carries TRBV19 and TRBJ2-7, with D possibly TRBD2 on 6 matching bases. From germline, CDR1 is LNHDA and CDR2 SQIVND (reference sequence). Deletions cut 3 bases from V and 1 base from J, with 13 bases between. This CDR3 contains 15 residues. The CDR3 DNA reads TGTGCCAGTAGTATTTCCGGGAGTGGATCCTACGAGCAGTACTTC. It specifies CASSISGSGSYEQYF. Using reference TRBV19 and TRBJ2-7 for the parts outside the CDR3, the full variable domain is DGGITQSPKYLFRKEGQNVTLSCEQNLNHDAMYWYRQDPGQGLRLIYYSQIVNDFQKGDIAEGYSVSREKKESFPLTVTSAQKNPTAFYLCASSISGSGSYEQYFGPGTRLTVT.

The chain has TRBV4-1 and TRBJ2-7; 13 nucleotides align to TRBD2. The CDR3 spans 15 residues. With V trimmed by 5 bases and J by 6 bases, 7 bases remained unmatched. Germline V gives CDR1 MGHRA, CDR2 YSYEKL. The CDR3 region is CASSELAGGLGEQYF. The CDR3 nucleotides are TGCGCCAGCAGCGAACTAGCGGGGGGGCTCGGCGAGCAGTACTTC.

The chain recombines TRBV6-5 with TRBJ2-1; 9 nucleotides agree with TRBD2. The J segment lost 8 bases and the V segment lost 2 bases, leaving 7 bases of the junction unmatched. The CDR3 has 15 residues. CDR1 and CDR2 (germline): MNHEY, SVGAGI. This CDR3 is CASSYIAGEADEQFF. CDR3 coding DNA: TGTGCCAGCAGTTACATAGCGGGAGAGGCCGATGAGCAGTTCTTC.

The rearrangement joins TRBV5-1 to TRBJ2-1, with D uncertain. The V end lost 3 bases, the J end lost 1 base, and 11 bases lay between the germline ends. There are 15 residues in the CDR3. Germline CDR1 SGHRS, CDR2 YFSETQ. In nucleotides, the CDR3 is TGCGCCAGCAGCTCTAGAGGAATTTCCTACAATGAGCAGTTCTTC. Amino acids: CASSSRGISYNEQFF.

The chain is built from TRBV7-9 and TRBJ1-3, with 10 nucleotides matching TRBD1. The germline CDR1 and CDR2 sequences are SEHNR and FQNEAQ (reference sequence). J was trimmed by 8 bases and V by 4 bases; bases with no gene match: 8. This CDR3 has 15 amino acids. CDR3 residues: CASSYTRDRGDTIYF. The CDR3 DNA sequence: TGTGCCAGCAGCTATACCCGGGACAGGGGAGACACCATATATTTT.